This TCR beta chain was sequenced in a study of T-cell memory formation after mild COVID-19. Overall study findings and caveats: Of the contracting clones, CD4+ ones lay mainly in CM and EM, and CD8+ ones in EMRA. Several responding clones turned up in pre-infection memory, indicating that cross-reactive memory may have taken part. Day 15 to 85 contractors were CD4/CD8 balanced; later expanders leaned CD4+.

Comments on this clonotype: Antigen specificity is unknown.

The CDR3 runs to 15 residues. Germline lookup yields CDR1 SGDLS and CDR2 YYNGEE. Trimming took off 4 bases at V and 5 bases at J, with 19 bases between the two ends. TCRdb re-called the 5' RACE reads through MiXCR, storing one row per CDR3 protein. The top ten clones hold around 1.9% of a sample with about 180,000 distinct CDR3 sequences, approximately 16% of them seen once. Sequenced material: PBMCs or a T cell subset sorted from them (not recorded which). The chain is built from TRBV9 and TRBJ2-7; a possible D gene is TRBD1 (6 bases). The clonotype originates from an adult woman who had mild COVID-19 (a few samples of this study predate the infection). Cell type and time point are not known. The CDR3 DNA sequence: TGTGCCAGCAGCTTCCGGGACACGTTTGATAACGAGCAGTACTTC. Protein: CASSFRDTFDNEQYF. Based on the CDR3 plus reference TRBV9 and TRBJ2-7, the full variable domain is DSGVTQTPKHLITATGQRVTLRCSPRSGDLSVYWYQQSLDQGLQFLIQYYNGEERAKGNILERFSAQQFPDLHSELNLSSLELGDSALYFCASSFRDTFDNEQYFGPGTRLTVT.